This T cell receptor beta chain was captured by sequencing in a study of blood T cell repertoires in COVID-19. From germline, CDR1 is MNHEY and CDR2 SVGAGI. The CDR3 spans 16 residues. V was pared by 4 bases and J by 1 base, with 16 bases between. Only one count was recorded for this clone. Only in-frame clones appear in the TCRdb table, and some are missing; sequencing was by immunoSEQ multiplex PCR. The sample holds tens of thousands of clones; approximately 90% are singletons and the top ten take around 10%. V usage is TRBV6-5 and J usage is TRBJ1-1, with TRBD1 as a possible D gene (5 bases). The TCR sequence derives from a human donor with acute or convalescent COVID-19. The donor label of this sample is uncertain. Input material: peripheral blood. CDR3 DNA sequence: TGTGCCAGCAGTTGGCGGAGGGGAGTATCGAACACTGAAGCTTTCTTT. Its translation is CASSWRRGVSNTEAFF.